Listed here are 6 T cell receptor beta chains from one sample, sequenced in a study of CXCR3-negative and CXCR3-positive naive CD8 T cells. It was by 5' RACE with UMI labels that the TRB cDNA libraries were prepared. TCRdb re-analyzed the 5' RACE reads; it lists each CDR3 protein once, without DNA. This table holds around 92,000 distinct CDR3 sequences. Sequenced sample: naive CXCR3- CD8+ T cells from blood. Subset noted: CD45RO-CCR7+CD27+CD95- naive CD8+ T cells lacking CXCR3 (TNR3-). The receptors were sampled from a human donor in good health. Some clones in this sample may be carry-over from other donors' samples.

The chain joins TRBV29-1 to TRBJ2-1. Germline CDR1 is SQVTM and CDR2 is ANQGSEA. The CDR3 length is 13 residues. The chain's CDR3 is CSVEDRRPNEQFF.

CDR3 loop: CASISEAERNLNYGYTF. This chain uses TRBV6-6 with TRBJ1-2. CDR3 length: 17 amino acids. Germline CDR1 and CDR2: MNHNY and SVGAGI (reference sequence).

The genes are TRBV20-1 and TRBJ2-2; TCRdb proposes TRBD1, but this gene call is untestable without DNA. Germline loops: CDR1 DFQATT, CDR2 SNEGSKA (reference sequence). The CDR3 covers 15 residues. The CDR3 reads CSARLPGQGAGELFF.

The V call is TRBV7-6, the J call TRBJ2-2; TCRdb's D call, TRBD2, is unchecked because there is no DNA. The CDR3 has 16 residues. Germline-derived CDR1 and CDR2 are SGHVS and FNYEAQ. CDR3 protein: CASSLGAGGNTGELFF.

The rearrangement links TRBV12-3 or TRBV12-4 to TRBJ2-7; TCRdb selects TRBD1, and the lack of DNA leaves this call unchecked. The CDR3 is 14 residues long. The chain's CDR3 is CASSGGQATYEQYF.

The chain's CDR3 is CASSPPGQGAPGTYEQYF. V is TRBV18 and J is TRBJ2-7; TCRdb outputs TRBD1, but without DNA this stays unchecked. Germline lookup yields CDR1 KGHSH and CDR2 LQKENI. The CDR3 runs 18 residues.